This TCR beta chain was found in a study of glioma-infiltrating T cells after dendritic cell vaccination. Measured with immunoSEQ multiplex PCR; TCRdb has only the in-frame clones, and not every one. The table includes roughly 23,000 clones, about four fifths detected once. With 8 bases clipped from V and 7 bases from J, the junction kept 8 bases outside the gene matches. Germline V gene lookup returns CDR1 SNHLY and CDR2 FYNNEI. The CDR3 is 13 residues long. Isocitrate dehydrogenase mutation was absent in all glioblastoma patients. This clonotype was obtained from a human donor with glioblastoma. Sequences were derived from blood, sampled before dendritic cell vaccination. This chain links TRBV2 with TRBJ2-5, with TRBD2 matching 9 bases. The DNA for the CDR3 is TGTGCCAGCGCTTTAGCGGGAGAGGGGACCCAGTACTTC. Its protein is CASALAGEGTQYF.